This TCR beta chain was documented in a study of response to subunit inactivated influenza vaccine. TCRdb fed the RT-PCR reads into MiXCR, producing one record per CDR3 protein. The data contain 550,000 to 600,000 distinct CDR3 sequences, 12% of them singletons. Study-wide points: New T cells are recruited in small numbers by each seasonal influenza vaccination, according to the authors' suggestion.

This clonotype was detected only a few times. Its antigen is undetermined. This CDR3 spans 12 amino acids. Germline V lookup: CDR1 SEHNR, CDR2 FQNEAQ (reference sequence). V lost 3 bases and J lost 6, with 9 bases in between. The TCR comes from a man in his fifties who received an inactivated influenza vaccine. The chain employs TRBV7-9 and TRBJ2-7; D gene unclear. Specimen: PBMCs from blood, collected on the day of vaccination. The CDR3 bases are TGTGCCAGCAGCTTTGGAAGCGCCGAGCAGTACTTC. It specifies CASSFGSAEQYF.